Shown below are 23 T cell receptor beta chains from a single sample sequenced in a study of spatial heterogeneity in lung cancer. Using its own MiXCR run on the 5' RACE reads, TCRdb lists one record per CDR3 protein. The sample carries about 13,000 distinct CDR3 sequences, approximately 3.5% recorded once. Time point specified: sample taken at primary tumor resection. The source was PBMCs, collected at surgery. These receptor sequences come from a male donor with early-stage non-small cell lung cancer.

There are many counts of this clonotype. CDR3 region: CASSFRLVEYNSPLHF. Written as DNA, the CDR3 is TGTGCCAGCAGCTTCAGGCTCGTAGAGTATAATTCACCCCTCCACTTT. This chain links TRBV5-5 with TRBJ1-6; D is unclear. Germline V gene sequence: CDR1 SGHKS, CDR2 YYEKEE (reference sequence). The length of the CDR3 is 16 residues. Trimming left V 2 bases short and J 4 bases short, with 13 bases between. Full variable domain (missing parts from reference TRBV5-5 and TRBJ1-6): DAGVTQSPTHLIKTRGQQVTLRCSPISGHKSVSWYQQVLGQGPQFIFQYYEKEERGRGNFPDRFSARQFPNYSSELNVNALLLGDSALYLCASSFRLVEYNSPLHFGNGTRLTVT.

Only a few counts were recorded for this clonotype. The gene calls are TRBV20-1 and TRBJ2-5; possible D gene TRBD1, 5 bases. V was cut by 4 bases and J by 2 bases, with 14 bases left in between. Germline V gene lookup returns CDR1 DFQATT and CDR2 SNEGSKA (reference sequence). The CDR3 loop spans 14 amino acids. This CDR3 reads CSANRQSKQETQYF. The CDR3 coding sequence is TGCAGTGCTAATCGACAGAGCAAACAAGAGACCCAGTACTTC.

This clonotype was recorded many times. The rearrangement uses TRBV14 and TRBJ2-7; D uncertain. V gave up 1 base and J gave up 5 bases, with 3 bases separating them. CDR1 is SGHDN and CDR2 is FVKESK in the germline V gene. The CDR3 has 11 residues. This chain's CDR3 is CASSQVNEQYF. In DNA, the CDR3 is TGTGCCAGCAGCCAAGTAAACGAGCAGTACTTC.

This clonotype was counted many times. The CDR3 sequence is CSATGLAGAPGTDTQYF. CDR3 DNA sequence: TGCAGTGCTACTGGACTAGCGGGAGCCCCTGGCACAGATACGCAGTATTTT. The chain links TRBV20-1 to TRBJ2-3; 13 nucleotides align to TRBD2. There are 17 residues in the CDR3. The trim removed 4 bases at V and 1 base at J, leaving 8 bases unmatched. CDR1 and CDR2 from the germline V gene are DFQATT and SNEGSKA (reference sequence).

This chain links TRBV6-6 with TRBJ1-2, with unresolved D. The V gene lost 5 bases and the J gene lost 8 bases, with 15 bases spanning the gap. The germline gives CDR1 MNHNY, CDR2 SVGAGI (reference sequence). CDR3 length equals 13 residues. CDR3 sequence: CASSPRKEGGYTF. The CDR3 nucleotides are TGTGCCAGCAGTCCACGGAAGGAAGGAGGCTACACCTTC.

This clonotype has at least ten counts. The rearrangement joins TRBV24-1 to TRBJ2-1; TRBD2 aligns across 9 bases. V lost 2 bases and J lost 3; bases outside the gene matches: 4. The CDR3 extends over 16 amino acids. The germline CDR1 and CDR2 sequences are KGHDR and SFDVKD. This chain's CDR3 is CATSDSTSGFYNEQFF. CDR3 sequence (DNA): TGTGCCACCAGTGATTCGACTAGCGGATTCTACAATGAGCAGTTCTTC.

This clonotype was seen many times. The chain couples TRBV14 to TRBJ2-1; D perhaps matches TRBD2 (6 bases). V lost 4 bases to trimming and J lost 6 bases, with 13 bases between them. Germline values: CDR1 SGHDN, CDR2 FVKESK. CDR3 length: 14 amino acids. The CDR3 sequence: CASSPLGGGNEQFF. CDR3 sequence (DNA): TGTGCCAGCAGCCCCCTGGGAGGTGGCAATGAGCAGTTCTTC.

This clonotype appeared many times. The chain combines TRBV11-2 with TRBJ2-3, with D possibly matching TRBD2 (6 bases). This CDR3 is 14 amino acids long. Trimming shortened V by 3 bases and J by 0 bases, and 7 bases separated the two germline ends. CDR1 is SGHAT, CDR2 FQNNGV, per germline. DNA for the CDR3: TGTGCCAGCAGCTTCGGGACTAGCACAGATACGCAGTATTTT. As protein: CASSFGTSTDTQYF.

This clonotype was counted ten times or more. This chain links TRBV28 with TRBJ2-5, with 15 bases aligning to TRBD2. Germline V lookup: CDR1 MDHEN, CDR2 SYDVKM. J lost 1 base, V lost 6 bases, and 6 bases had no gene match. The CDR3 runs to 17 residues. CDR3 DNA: TGTGCCAGCAGCGGACTAGCGGGAGGGCCGGCCCAAGAGACCCAGTACTTC. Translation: CASSGLAGGPAQETQYF. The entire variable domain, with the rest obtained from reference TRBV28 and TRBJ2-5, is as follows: DVKVTQSSRYLVKRTGEKVFLECVQDMDHENMFWYRQDPGLGLRLIYFSYDVKMKEKGDIPEGYSVSREKKERFSLILESASTNQTSMYLCASSGLAGGPAQETQYFGPGTRLLVL.

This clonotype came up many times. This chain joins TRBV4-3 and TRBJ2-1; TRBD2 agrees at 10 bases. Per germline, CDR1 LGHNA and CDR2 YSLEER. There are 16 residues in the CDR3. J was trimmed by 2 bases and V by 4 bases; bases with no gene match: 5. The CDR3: CASSPSGRSAYNEQFF. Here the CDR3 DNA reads TGCGCCAGCAGCCCTAGCGGGAGAAGCGCCTACAATGAGCAGTTCTTC.

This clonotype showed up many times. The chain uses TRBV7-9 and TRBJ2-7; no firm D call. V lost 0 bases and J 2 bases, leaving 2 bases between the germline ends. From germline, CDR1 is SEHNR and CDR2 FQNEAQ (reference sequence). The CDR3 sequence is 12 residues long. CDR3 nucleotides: TGTGCCAGCAGCTTAGCAGCCTACGAGCAGTACTTC. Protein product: CASSLAAYEQYF.

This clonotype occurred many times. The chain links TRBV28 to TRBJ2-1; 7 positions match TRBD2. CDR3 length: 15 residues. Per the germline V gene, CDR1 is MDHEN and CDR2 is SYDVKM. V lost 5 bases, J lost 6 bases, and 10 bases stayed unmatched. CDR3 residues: CASSPRVGGINEQFF. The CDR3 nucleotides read TGTGCCAGCAGTCCCCGGGTGGGGGGGATCAATGAGCAGTTCTTC.

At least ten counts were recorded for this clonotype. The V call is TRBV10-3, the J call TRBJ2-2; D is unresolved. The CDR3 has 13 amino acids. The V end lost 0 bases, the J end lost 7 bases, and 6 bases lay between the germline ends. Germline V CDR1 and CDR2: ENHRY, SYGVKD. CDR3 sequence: CAISESTLGELFF. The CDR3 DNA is TGTGCCATCAGTGAGTCGACACTCGGGGAGCTGTTTTTT.

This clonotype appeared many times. The CDR3 protein is CASSYGTSMGNEQFF. In DNA form, the CDR3 reads TGTGCCAGCAGTTATGGGACTTCCATGGGCAATGAGCAGTTCTTC. This chain joins TRBV27 and TRBJ2-1; weak D call: TRBD2 (6 bases). Germline loops: CDR1 MNHEY, CDR2 SMNVEV (reference sequence). Deletions cut 4 bases from V and 6 bases from J, with 16 bases between. CDR3 length: 15 amino acids.

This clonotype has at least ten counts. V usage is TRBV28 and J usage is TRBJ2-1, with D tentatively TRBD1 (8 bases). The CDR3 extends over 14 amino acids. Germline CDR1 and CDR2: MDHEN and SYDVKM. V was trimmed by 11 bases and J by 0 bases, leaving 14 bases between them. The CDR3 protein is CASYRGGSYNEQFF. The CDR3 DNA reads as TGTGCCTCCTACAGGGGGGGCTCCTACAATGAGCAGTTCTTC. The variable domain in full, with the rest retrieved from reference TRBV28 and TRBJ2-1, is DVKVTQSSRYLVKRTGEKVFLECVQDMDHENMFWYRQDPGLGLRLIYFSYDVKMKEKGDIPEGYSVSREKKERFSLILESASTNQTSMYLCASYRGGSYNEQFFGPGTRLTVL.

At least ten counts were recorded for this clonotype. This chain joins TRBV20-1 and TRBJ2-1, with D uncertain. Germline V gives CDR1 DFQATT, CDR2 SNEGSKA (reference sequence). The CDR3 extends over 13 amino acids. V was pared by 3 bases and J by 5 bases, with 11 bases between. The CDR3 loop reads CSASLGWDNEQFF. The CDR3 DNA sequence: TGCAGTGCTAGCCTGGGCTGGGACAATGAGCAGTTCTTC.

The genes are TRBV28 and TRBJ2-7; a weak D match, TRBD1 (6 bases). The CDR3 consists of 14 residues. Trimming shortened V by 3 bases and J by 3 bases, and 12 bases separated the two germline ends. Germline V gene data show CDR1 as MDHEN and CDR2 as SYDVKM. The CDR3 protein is CASSFHRDGYEQYF. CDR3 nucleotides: TGTGCCAGCAGTTTCCACAGGGATGGCTACGAGCAGTACTTC.

This chain's CDR3 is CASSLVLADSYNEQFF. The CDR3 DNA is TGCGCCAGCAGCTTGGTGCTAGCGGACTCCTACAATGAGCAGTTCTTC. The chain couples TRBV5-1 to TRBJ2-1, with 7 positions matching TRBD2. This CDR3 is 16 amino acids long. The V segment lost 0 bases and the J segment 0 bases; nucleotides outside the gene matches: 3. Germline V CDR1 and CDR2: SGHRS, YFSETQ.

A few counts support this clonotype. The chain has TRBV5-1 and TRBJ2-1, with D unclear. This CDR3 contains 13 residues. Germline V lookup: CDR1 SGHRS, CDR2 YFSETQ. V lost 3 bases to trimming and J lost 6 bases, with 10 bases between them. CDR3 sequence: CASSSYEANEQFF. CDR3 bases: TGCGCCAGCAGCTCCTACGAGGCCAATGAGCAGTTCTTC.

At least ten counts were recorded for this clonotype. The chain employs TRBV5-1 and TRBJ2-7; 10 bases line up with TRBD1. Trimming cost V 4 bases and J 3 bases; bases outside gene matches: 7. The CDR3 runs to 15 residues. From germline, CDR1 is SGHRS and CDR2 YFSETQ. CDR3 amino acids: CASSTGTGVRYEQYF. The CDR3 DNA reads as TGCGCCAGCAGCACAGGGACAGGGGTTCGCTACGAGCAGTACTTC.

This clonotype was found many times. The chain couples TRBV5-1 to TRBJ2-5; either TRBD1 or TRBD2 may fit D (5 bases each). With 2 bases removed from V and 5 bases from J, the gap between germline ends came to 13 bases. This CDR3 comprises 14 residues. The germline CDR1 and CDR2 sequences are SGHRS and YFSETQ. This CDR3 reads CASSFEGRRETQYF. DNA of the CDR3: TGCGCCAGCAGCTTCGAGGGACGTAGGGAGACCCAGTACTTC. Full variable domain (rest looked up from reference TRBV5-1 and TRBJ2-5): KAGVTQTPRYLIKTRGQQVTLSCSPISGHRSVSWYQQTPGQGLQFLFEYFSETQRNKGNFPGRFSGRQFSNSRSEMNVSTLELGDSALYLCASSFEGRRETQYFGPGTRLLVL.

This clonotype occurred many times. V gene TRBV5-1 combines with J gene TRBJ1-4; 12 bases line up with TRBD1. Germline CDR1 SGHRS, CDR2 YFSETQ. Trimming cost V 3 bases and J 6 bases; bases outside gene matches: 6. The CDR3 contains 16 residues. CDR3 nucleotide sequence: TGCGCCAGCAGCTCGGGACAGGGGGCGCCCGATGAAAAACTGTTTTTT. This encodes CASSSGQGAPDEKLFF. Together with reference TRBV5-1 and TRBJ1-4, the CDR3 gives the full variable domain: KAGVTQTPRYLIKTRGQQVTLSCSPISGHRSVSWYQQTPGQGLQFLFEYFSETQRNKGNFPGRFSGRQFSNSRSEMNVSTLELGDSALYLCASSSGQGAPDEKLFFGSGTQLSVL.

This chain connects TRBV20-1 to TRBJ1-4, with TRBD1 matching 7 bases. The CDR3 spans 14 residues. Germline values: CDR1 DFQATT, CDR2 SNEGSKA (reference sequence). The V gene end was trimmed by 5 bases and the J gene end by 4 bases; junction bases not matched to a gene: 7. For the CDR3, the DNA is TGCAGTGCTGAGGACAGGTTGAATAATGAAAAACTGTTTTTT. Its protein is CSAEDRLNNEKLFF.